What follows describes a single T cell receptor (beta chain). Its matching antigen is unknown. Clones were read by immunoSEQ multiplex PCR, and TCRdb kept only the in-frame ones, dropping some. In the table there are about 96,000 clones, around 90% of which are singletons. This record belongs to a study of OX40 agonist ivuxolimab in advanced cancers. About the research overall: Patients took ivuxolimab, an agonistic anti-OX40 (CD134) antibody.

General study results and limits: Several nonresponders also turned out to have low normalized T-cell clonal expansion. Clonal expansion by week 6 occurred in CD4+ and CD8+ blood T cells (at 0.1 to 3.0 mg/kg). There were, on average, more expanded clones in CD8+ T cells than in CD4+.

This CDR3 has 15 residues. V lost 5 bases to trimming and J lost 5 bases; unmatched junction nucleotides: 10. From germline, CDR1 is SGHAT and CDR2 FQNNGV. The TCR sequence derives from an adult with an advanced solid tumor such as melanoma, head and neck, liver or kidney cancer. The chain couples TRBV11-2 to TRBJ2-5; TRBD2 agrees at 8 bases. Sequencing used CD4+ or CD8+ T cells sorted from blood, obtained in a trial of the OX40 agonist ivuxolimab. Here the CDR3 reads CASSLGASGGETQYF. CDR3 nucleotide sequence: TGTGCCAGCAGCCTCGGGGCTTCGGGGGGGGAGACCCAGTACTTC.